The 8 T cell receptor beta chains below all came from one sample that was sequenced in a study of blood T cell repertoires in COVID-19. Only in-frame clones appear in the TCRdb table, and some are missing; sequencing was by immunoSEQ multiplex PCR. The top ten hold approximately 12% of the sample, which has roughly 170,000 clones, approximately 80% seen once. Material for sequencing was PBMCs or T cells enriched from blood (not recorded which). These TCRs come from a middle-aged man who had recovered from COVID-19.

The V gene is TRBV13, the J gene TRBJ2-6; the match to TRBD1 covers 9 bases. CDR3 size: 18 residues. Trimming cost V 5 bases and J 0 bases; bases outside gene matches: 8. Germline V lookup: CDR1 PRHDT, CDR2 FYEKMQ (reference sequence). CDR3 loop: CASSPPGQGTSGANVLTF. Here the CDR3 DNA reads TGTGCCAGCAGCCCCCCGGGACAGGGCACCTCTGGGGCCAACGTCCTGACTTTC.

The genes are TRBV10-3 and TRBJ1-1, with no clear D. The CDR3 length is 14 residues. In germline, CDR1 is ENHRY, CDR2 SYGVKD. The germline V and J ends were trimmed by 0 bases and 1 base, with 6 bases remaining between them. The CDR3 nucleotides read TGTGCCATCAGTGAGTCCCGACAGAACACTGAAGCTTTCTTT. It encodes CAISESRQNTEAFF.

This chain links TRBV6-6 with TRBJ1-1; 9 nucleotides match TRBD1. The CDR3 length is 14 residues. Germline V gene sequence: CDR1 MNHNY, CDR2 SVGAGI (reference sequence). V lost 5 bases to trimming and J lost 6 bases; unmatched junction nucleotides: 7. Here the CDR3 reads CASSKGQGNPEAFF. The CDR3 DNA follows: TGTGCCAGCAGTAAGGGACAGGGTAATCCTGAAGCTTTCTTT.

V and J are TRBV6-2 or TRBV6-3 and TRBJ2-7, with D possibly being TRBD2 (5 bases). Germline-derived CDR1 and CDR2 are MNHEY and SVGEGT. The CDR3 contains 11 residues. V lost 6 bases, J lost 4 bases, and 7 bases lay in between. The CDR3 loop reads CASSDYYEQYF. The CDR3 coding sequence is TGTGCCAGCAGCGACTATTACGAGCAGTACTTC.

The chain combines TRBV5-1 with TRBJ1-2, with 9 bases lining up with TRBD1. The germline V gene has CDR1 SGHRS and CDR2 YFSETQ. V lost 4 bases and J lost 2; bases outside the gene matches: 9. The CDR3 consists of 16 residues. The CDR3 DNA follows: TGCGCCAGCAGCAGAGAACAGGGGGCTTCGAACTATGGCTACACCTTC. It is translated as CASSREQGASNYGYTF. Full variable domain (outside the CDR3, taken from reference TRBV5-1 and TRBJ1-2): KAGVTQTPRYLIKTRGQQVTLSCSPISGHRSVSWYQQTPGQGLQFLFEYFSETQRNKGNFPGRFSGRQFSNSRSEMNVSTLELGDSALYLCASSREQGASNYGYTFGSGTRLTVV.

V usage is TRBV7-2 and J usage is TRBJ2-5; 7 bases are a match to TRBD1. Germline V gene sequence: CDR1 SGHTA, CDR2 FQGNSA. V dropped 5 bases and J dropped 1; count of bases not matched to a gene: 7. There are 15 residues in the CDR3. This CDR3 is CASSRDSGFQETQYF. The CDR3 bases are TGTGCCAGCAGCCGGGACAGCGGATTCCAAGAGACCCAGTACTTC. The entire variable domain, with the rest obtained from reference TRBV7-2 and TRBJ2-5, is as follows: GAGVSQSPSNKVTEKGKDVELRCDPISGHTALYWYRQSLGQGLEFLIYFQGNSAPDKSGLPSDRFSAERTGGSVSTLTIQRTQQEDSAVYLCASSRDSGFQETQYFGPGTRLLVL.

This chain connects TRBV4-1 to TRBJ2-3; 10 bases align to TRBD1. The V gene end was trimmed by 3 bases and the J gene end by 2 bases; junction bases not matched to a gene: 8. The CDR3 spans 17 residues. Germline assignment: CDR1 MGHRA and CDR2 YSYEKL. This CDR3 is CASSHYTGQGITDTQYF. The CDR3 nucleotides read TGCGCCAGCAGCCACTACACGGGACAGGGGATCACAGATACGCAGTATTTT.

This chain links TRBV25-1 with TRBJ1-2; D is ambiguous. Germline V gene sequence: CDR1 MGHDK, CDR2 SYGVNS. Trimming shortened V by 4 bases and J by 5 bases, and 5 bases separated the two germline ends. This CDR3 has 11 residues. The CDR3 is CASSAGYGYTF. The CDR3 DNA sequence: TGTGCCAGCAGTGCGGGATATGGCTACACCTTC.